Here is one T cell receptor (beta chain) with its context. The antigen is undetermined. CDR1 and CDR2 (germline): MNHEY, SVGEGT. CDR3 length equals 13 residues. V was shortened by 4 bases and J by 8 bases, with 14 bases between the two germline ends. Treatment given: roughly 18 received Ad26.COV2.S at low or high dose, single or two shots; about 5 received placebo; per-sample allocation not given. Day 63 after the first vaccine or placebo injection was the time point for sampling. Boston supplied an adult donor aged 18-55 years. An Ad26 vector that expressed Wuhan-strain SARS-CoV-2 spike constituted the vaccine. The data derive from a study of Ad26.COV2.S vaccination and SARS-CoV-2 variants. General study points: Overall T cell responses may have been underestimated by the analyses of TCR breadth and depth. People who got the vaccine or the placebo had similar non-spike TCR breadth.

The method was immunoSEQ multiplex PCR; TCRdb's version includes in-frame clones alone and lacks a portion of them. The table has around 300,000 clones, 75% to 90% seen once. The sequencing here drew on peripheral blood, taken in a trial of Ad26.COV2.S vaccine versus placebo. This receptor was obtained from a person between 18 and 59 years old who received the Ad26.COV2.S COVID-19 vaccine or a placebo. The V gene is TRBV6-2 or TRBV6-3, the J gene TRBJ1-1; D might be TRBD1 (5 bases). CDR3 nucleotides: TGTGCCAGCAGTTCAACAGGTTTCGGGGAAGCTTTCTTT. It specifies CASSSTGFGEAFF.